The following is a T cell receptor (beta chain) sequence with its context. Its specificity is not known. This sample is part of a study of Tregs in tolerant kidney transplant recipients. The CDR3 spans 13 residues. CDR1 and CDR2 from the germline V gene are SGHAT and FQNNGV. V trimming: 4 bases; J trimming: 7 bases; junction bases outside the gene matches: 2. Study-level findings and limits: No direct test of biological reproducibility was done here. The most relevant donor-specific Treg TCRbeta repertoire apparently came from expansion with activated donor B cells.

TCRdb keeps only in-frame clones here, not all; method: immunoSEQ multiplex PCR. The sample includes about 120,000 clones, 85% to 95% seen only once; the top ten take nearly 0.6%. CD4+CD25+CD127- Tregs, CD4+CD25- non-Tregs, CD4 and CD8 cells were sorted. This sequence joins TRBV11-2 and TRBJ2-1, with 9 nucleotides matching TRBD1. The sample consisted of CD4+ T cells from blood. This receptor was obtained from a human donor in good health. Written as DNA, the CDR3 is TGTGCCAGCAGCTGGGGACAGGGAAATGAGCAGTTCTTC. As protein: CASSWGQGNEQFF.